Here is one TCR beta chain with its context. Which antigen it targets is not known. No per-base quality is available; no much larger clone lies one base away. This sample was included in a study of T cell repertoires in cytomegalovirus infection (dated by TCRdb to between 2018 and 2021). The study in broad terms: Donor HLA type was relevant to the analysis, because carriage of CMV infection together with the matching HLA type was indicated by public TCR beta signatures.

The sample was run on an Illumina HiSeq 1500. Through fastp at Q25 and MiXCR, TCRdb rebuilt clones from the public reads, retaining in-frame beta chains. Here each entry gathers all rows of one CDR3 protein and keeps the most common genes and DNA. Present in this sample are around 300,000 distinct CDR3 sequences, around 9.5% of which were seen just once. The top ten constitute around 4% of the sample. The germline V gene gives CDR1 as MNHEY and CDR2 as SVGEGT. The CDR3 starts with the cysteine, ends with the phenylalanine, and has 17 residues. Solely the CDR3 DNA is kept, with 51 bases framed from the first base. V ends up 8 bases short and J 5 bases short, with an unmatched junction base count of 14. General findings and caveats noted by the study authors: In the ex vivo response, HLA-C-restricted CMV-specific TCR beta clonotypes were dominant, and in two of eight donors the single most frequent clonotype came from this HLA-C-restricted group. In both this cohort and an independent cohort of 350 to 400 donors, the cumulative frequency of public TCR beta family members distinguished carriers of CMV infection plus the relevant HLA type.

The sequencing sample was made of PBMCs. This TCR was sampled from a human donor in good health (CMV status not recorded). Some clones in this sample may be carry-over from other donors' samples. The rearranged segments are TRBV6-2 or TRBV6-3 and TRBJ2-3, with 12 bases matching TRBD2. The CDR3 region reads CASRPSSGRANKDTQYF. The DNA is TGTGCCAGCCGACCATCTAGCGGGAGGGCCAATAAAGATACGCAGTATTTT.